Below are 14 T cell receptor beta chains sequenced from a single sample in a study of OX40 agonist ivuxolimab in advanced cancers. Libraries were constructed by the immunoSEQ multiplex PCR assay. Drawn from immuneACCESS, this table holds only the in-frame rearrangements with V and J called that TCRdb kept. Clones are partly lost; checked studies trace under half to an unresolved V gene and leave the rest unexplained. This sample holds tens of thousands of clones; around 90% were observed only once. Of the sample, 4% to 4.5% is held by the ten largest clones. Source: CD4+ or CD8+ T cells sorted from blood, taken in a trial of the OX40 agonist ivuxolimab. These receptors all stem from an adult with an advanced solid tumor such as melanoma, head and neck, liver or kidney cancer.

The chain combines TRBV6-5 with TRBJ2-1; D not resolved. Between the trimmed V and J ends, which lost 8 bases and 2 bases, there was a span of 13 bases. Germline V gene sequence: CDR1 MNHEY, CDR2 SVGAGI. The CDR3 totals 14 residues. Here the CDR3 reads CASGDISAYNEQFF. The CDR3 DNA reads as TGTGCCAGCGGGGATATAAGTGCCTACAATGAGCAGTTCTTC.

This clone was counted only a few times. This chain links TRBV19 with TRBJ2-1; D possibly uses TRBD1 or TRBD2 (5 bases each). Trimming left V 5 bases short and J 2 bases short, with 13 bases between. Germline V CDR1 and CDR2: LNHDA, SQIVND (reference sequence). This CDR3 spans 15 amino acids. The CDR3 DNA reads as TGTGCCAGTAGTCCCACGAGGGGACCCTACAATGAGCAGTTCTTC. It specifies CASSPTRGPYNEQFF.

This clone was detected only once. The V and J genes are TRBV13 and TRBJ2-7; 7 nucleotides align to TRBD1. The germline V gene encodes CDR1 PRHDT and CDR2 FYEKMQ (reference sequence). The V segment lost 5 bases and the J segment 2 bases; nucleotides outside the gene matches: 6. The length of the CDR3 is 14 residues. This chain's CDR3 is CASSEDRRTYEQYV. The CDR3 coding sequence is TGTGCCAGCAGCGAGGACAGGAGAACCTACGAGCAGTACGTC.

The chain uses TRBV12-2 and TRBJ2-2; the tabulated D call, TRBD1, remains unverified against the DNA. TRBV12-2 counts as a pseudogene. The CDR3 is 18 amino acids. The CDR3 DNA reads TGTGCAAGTCGCTTAGCGCCGTCAGGGCCTTCGAACACCGGGGAGCTGTTTTTT. Translating it yields CASRLAPSGPSNTGELFF.

The chain has TRBV9 and TRBJ1-2, with TRBD1 as a possible D gene (5 bases). The germline gives CDR1 SGDLS, CDR2 YYNGEE. This CDR3 has 14 amino acids. V dropped 4 bases and J dropped 7 bases, with 17 bases sitting between them. For the CDR3, the DNA is TGTGCCAGCAGCCCGTGGGACGGGGGAGGTGGCTACACCTTC. Translation: CASSPWDGGGGYTF.

This clone appeared a single time. J is TRBJ2-7 and V is TRBV19, with 7 bases that match TRBD2. The CDR3 runs to 15 residues. The junction had 5 bases not matched to a gene; V was cut back by 0 bases and J by 3 bases. The germline V gene has CDR1 LNHDA and CDR2 SQIVND (reference sequence). The CDR3 loop is CASSIDLGGNYEQYF. The DNA of the CDR3 is TGTGCCAGTAGTATAGATTTGGGAGGGAACTACGAGCAGTACTTC.

CDR3 region: CASSHQGFDTEAFF. The DNA for the CDR3 is TGTGCCAGCAGCCACCAGGGTTTTGACACTGAAGCTTTCTTT. J is TRBJ1-1 and V is TRBV4-2; D possibly corresponds to TRBD1 (5 bases). The CDR3 runs 14 residues. CDR1 and CDR2 from the germline V gene are LGHNA and YNFKEQ. Trimming cost V 3 bases and J 3 bases, with 11 bases left between them.

This chain links TRBV28 with TRBJ1-2, with D maybe TRBD1 (6 bases). The V gene lost 6 bases and the J gene lost 8 bases, with 16 bases spanning the gap. This CDR3 comprises 13 residues. Germline CDR1 is MDHEN and CDR2 is SYDVKM. The DNA of the CDR3 is TGTGCCAGCAGACCGCAGGGGTCTGGGGGCTACACCTTC. As protein: CASRPQGSGGYTF.

The V and J genes are TRBV2 and TRBJ2-7; the D gene is possibly TRBD1 (6 bases). The CDR3 is made up of 14 amino acids. The V gene lost 2 bases and the J gene lost 0 bases, with 8 bases spanning the gap. CDR1 is SNHLY and CDR2 is FYNNEI in the germline V gene. CDR3 sequence: CASSETDSSYEQYV. The CDR3 DNA follows: TGTGCCAGCAGTGAAACGGACAGCTCCTACGAGCAGTACGTC.

The chain recombines TRBV10-3 with TRBJ2-7; D is unresolved. From germline, CDR1 is ENHRY and CDR2 SYGVKD. The CDR3 has 11 amino acids. V was shortened by 2 bases and J by 4 bases, with 3 bases between the two germline ends. The CDR3 sequence: CAISEGYEQYV. The CDR3 nucleotides are TGTGCCATCAGTGAGGGTTACGAGCAGTACGTC.

The chain carries TRBV19 and TRBJ2-2; tentative D call: TRBD1 (6 bases). This CDR3 is 15 amino acids long. V was cut by 5 bases and J by 7 bases, with 17 bases left in between. Germline CDR1 reads LNHDA; CDR2 reads SQIVND (reference sequence). The CDR3 loop reads CASSPRGVSSGELFF. The CDR3, as DNA: TGTGCCAGTAGTCCCAGGGGAGTGTCGAGCGGGGAGCTGTTTTTT.

V is TRBV5-4 and J is TRBJ2-1; TRBD2 agrees at 9 bases. With 0 bases clipped from V and 6 bases from J, the junction kept 7 bases outside the gene matches. The CDR3 totals 16 residues. Germline V lookup: CDR1 SGHNT, CDR2 YYREEE (reference sequence). Written as DNA, the CDR3 is TGTGCCAGCAGCTTGGCCAGCGGGAGGACTAGCAATGAGCAGTTCTTC. Its translation is CASSLASGRTSNEQFF.

The chain is built from TRBV28 and TRBJ2-7; 12 bases map to TRBD2. V lost 11 bases to trimming and J lost 1 base; unmatched junction nucleotides: 3. Germline values: CDR1 MDHEN, CDR2 SYDVKM. The CDR3 loop spans 13 amino acids. CDR3: CAAGLAGSYEQYF. CDR3 bases: TGTGCCGCCGGACTAGCGGGATCCTACGAGCAGTACTTC.

The chain combines TRBV6-5 with TRBJ1-5; possibly TRBD1 for D (5 bases). The CDR3 has 13 amino acids. The V end was cut by 0 bases, the J end by 9 bases, with 9 bases between. The germline V gene has CDR1 MNHEY and CDR2 SVGAGI. In DNA, the CDR3 is TGTGCCAGCAGTTACTCTGGGGGTTGGCCCCAGCATTTT. Amino acid sequence: CASSYSGGWPQHF.